Listed below are T cell receptor beta chains from one sample, sequenced in a study of technical replicates of blood from several donors. Data came from immunoSEQ multiplex PCR; TCRdb stores just in-frame clones and leaves some out. The profile shows 95,000 to 100,000 clones, nearly 96% of them singletons. Sequencing input: T cells isolated from PBMCs. These receptor sequences come from a human donor in good health. CDR3s include the opening cysteine and the closing phenylalanine or tryptophan. The order of the fields is J gene, D gene, V gene, CDR3 protein. D genes are given only for firm matches.

>TRBJ2-1|-|TRBV7-9
CASSSSFGAGRDNEQFF
>TRBJ1-1|-|TRBV11-2
CASSTQENTEAFF
>TRBJ2-1|TRBD1|TRBV5-1
CASSPPGTGFNEQFF
>TRBJ2-2|-|TRBV10-1
CASKGHLGPGELFF
>TRBJ2-6|TRBD1|TRBV4-1
CASSQPQGAAGANVLTF
>TRBJ2-7|-|TRBV4-2
CASSPRAGSEYEQYF
>TRBJ2-7|-|TRBV7-9
CASSLVGDSTYEQYF
>TRBJ2-7|-|TRBV6-5
CASSPLTGTYEQYF
>TRBJ1-1|-|TRBV6-5
CASSYEGRRRHEAFF
>TRBJ2-1|TRBD2|TRBV19
CASSIDYGGGRDNEQFF
>TRBJ2-5|TRBD1|TRBV6-5
CAAEDRAQETQYF
>TRBJ2-2|TRBD1|TRBV4-1
CASSQVLPRGQDTGELFF
>TRBJ1-4|TRBD1|TRBV30
CAWSLTGGNEKLFF
>TRBJ2-1|-|TRBV16
CASSQSLQDNEQFF